This T cell receptor (beta chain) came from a study of T cell changes during pregnancy in multiple sclerosis. V gave up 3 bases and J gave up 9 bases; unmatched junction bases: 6. This CDR3 contains 13 residues. In germline, CDR1 is SGHNT, CDR2 YYREEE (reference sequence). Method: immunoSEQ multiplex PCR; TCRdb's copy keeps in-frame clones and lacks some. This sample yields about 70,000 clones, of which about 92% are seen a single time; approximately 3% belongs to the top ten. The specimen comprised CD8+ T cells from peripheral blood mononuclear cells, sampled in the third trimester of pregnancy. This receptor was taken from a female donor in good health, enrolled as a control in a pregnancy study. V and J are TRBV5-4 and TRBJ2-1; 7 bases fit TRBD1. The CDR3 nucleotides read TGTGCCAGCAGCTACGGGACAGTCGCTGAGCAGTTCTTC. This encodes CASSYGTVAEQFF.